The TCR beta chain under discussion was sequenced for a study of shared clonotypes between healthy human individuals. Study results and limitations: Sorted-subset sequencing, rarefaction showed, was incomplete despite large depth.

Subsets obtained from CD4+ cells comprised CD45RA+ naive and CD45RA-negative memory cells. This clone was seen a handful of times. Its antigen is still unknown. For sorted subsets, about 0.2 ug DNA per replicate equaled roughly 29,000 T cell genomes. Profiled with immunoSEQ multiplex PCR; TCRdb holds only in-frame clones, not every one. The table includes about 2.4 million clones, roughly 93% detected once. Germline V CDR1 and CDR2: SGDLS, YYNGEE. This CDR3 comprises 15 residues. V lost 4 bases and J lost 7, with 17 bases in between. V is TRBV9 and J is TRBJ2-2, with a weak D call TRBD2 (6 bases). Sequences were obtained from naive CD4+ T cells from PBMCs. Subset given: CD45RA+ positively selected. The source of this sequence is a man aged 18 to 29 in good health. Some clones in this sample may be carry-over from other donors' samples. The DNA for the CDR3 is TGTGCCAGCAGCTCCCGGGACTGGACGGGCGGGGAGCTGTTTTTT. It encodes CASSSRDWTGGELFF.